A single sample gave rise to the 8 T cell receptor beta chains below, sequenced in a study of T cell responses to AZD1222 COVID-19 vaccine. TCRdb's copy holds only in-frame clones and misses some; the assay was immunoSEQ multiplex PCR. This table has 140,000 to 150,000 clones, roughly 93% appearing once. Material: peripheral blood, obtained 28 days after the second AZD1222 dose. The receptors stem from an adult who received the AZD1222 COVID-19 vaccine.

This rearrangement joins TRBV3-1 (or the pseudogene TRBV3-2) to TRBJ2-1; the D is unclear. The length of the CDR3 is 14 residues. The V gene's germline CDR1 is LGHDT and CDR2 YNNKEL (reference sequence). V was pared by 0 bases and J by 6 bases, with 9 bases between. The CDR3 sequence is CASSQDLGPNEQFF. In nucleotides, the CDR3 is TGTGCCAGCAGCCAAGATTTGGGCCCCAATGAGCAGTTCTTC.

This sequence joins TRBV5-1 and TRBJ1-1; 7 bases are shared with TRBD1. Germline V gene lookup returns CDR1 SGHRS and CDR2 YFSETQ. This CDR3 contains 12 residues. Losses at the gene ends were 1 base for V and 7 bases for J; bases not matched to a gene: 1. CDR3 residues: CASSLTGVEAFF. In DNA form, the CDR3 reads TGCGCCAGCAGCTTGACAGGGGTTGAAGCTTTCTTT.

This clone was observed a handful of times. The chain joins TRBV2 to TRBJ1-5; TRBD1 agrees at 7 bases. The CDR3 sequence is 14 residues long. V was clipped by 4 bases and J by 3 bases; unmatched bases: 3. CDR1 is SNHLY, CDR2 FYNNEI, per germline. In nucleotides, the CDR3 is TGTGCCAGCAGTGGGGACAGTCCCAATCAGCCCCAGCATTTT. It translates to CASSGDSPNQPQHF. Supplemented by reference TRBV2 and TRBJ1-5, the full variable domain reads EPEVTQTPSHQVTQMGQEVILRCVPISNHLYFYWYRQILGQKVEFLVSFYNNEISEKSEIFDDQFSVERPDGSNFTLKIRSTKLEDSAMYFCASSGDSPNQPQHFGDGTRLSIL.

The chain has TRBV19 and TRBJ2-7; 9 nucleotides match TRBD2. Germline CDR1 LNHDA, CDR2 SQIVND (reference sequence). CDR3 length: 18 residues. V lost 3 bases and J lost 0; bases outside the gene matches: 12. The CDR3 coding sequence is TGTGCCAGTAGTATGGTAGCGGGAGTCCTCGGGAGCTCCTACGAGCAGTACTTC. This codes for CASSMVAGVLGSSYEQYF.

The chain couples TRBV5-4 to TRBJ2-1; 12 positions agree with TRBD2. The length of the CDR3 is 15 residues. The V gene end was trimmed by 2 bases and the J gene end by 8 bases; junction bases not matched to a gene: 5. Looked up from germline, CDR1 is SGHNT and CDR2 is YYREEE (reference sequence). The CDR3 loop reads CASSLKTSGGYEQFF. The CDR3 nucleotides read TGTGCCAGCAGCTTAAAGACTAGCGGGGGATATGAGCAGTTCTTC.

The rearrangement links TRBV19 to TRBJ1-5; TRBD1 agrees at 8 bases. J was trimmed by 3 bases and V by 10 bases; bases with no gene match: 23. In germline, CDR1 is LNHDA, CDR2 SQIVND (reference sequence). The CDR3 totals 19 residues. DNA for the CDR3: TGTGCCACCTTAAAGGGACAGGTCTACGACAAAGCTTCCAATCAGCCCCAGCATTTT. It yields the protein CATLKGQVYDKASNQPQHF.

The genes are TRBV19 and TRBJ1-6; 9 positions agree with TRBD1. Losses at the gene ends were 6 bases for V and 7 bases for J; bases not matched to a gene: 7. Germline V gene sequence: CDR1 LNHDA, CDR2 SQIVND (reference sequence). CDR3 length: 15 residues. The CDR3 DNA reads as TGTGCCAGTAGCACCACAGGGGGCGTGAATTCACCCCTCCACTTT. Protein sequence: CASSTTGGVNSPLHF.

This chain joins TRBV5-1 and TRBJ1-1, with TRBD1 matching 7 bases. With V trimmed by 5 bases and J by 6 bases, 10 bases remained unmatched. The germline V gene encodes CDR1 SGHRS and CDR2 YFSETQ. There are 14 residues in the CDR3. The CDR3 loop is CASRAIQGSPEAFF. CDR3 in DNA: TGCGCCAGCAGGGCAATACAGGGGTCTCCTGAAGCTTTCTTT.